The entry below gives a single TCR beta chain sequence along with its context. This sample stems from a study of PD-L1 blockade in urothelial cancer. About the study: Earlier, patients had received 0 to 3 chemotherapy regimens. Analyses were performed on blood at 3 weeks after treatment start (the second dose) and at 6 weeks.

The method was immunoSEQ multiplex PCR; TCRdb's version includes in-frame clones alone and lacks a portion of them. This table has about 74,000 clones, about 85% appearing once. The diagnosis in patients was locally advanced or metastatic urothelial carcinoma. Germline values: CDR1 SGHNT, CDR2 YYREEE (reference sequence). V trimming: 0 bases; J trimming: 3 bases; junction bases outside the gene matches: 1. The CDR3 totals 16 residues. The clonotype comes from a man aged 65 to 79 with urothelial cancer. The chain recombines TRBV5-4 with TRBJ1-5; 12 bases align to TRBD1. The sample in question was PBMCs, obtained around atezolizumab (anti-PD-L1) treatment. CDR3 sequence: CASSLGGQGANQPQHF. CDR3 sequence (DNA): TGTGCCAGCAGCTTGGGGGGACAGGGGGCCAATCAGCCCCAGCATTTT.